Following are 20 T cell receptor beta chains from one sample sequenced in a study of OX40 agonist ivuxolimab in advanced cancers. Measured with immunoSEQ multiplex PCR; TCRdb has only the in-frame clones, and not every one. This repertoire shows 45,000 to 60,000 clones, approximately 89% found once; its top ten account for 5.5% to 7.5%. Here the sequenced sample was CD4+ or CD8+ T cells sorted from blood, taken in a trial of the OX40 agonist ivuxolimab. The origin of the receptors is an adult with an advanced solid tumor such as melanoma, head and neck, liver or kidney cancer.

J is TRBJ1-1 and V is TRBV9; 7 nucleotides line up with TRBD1. This CDR3 comprises 15 residues. The J segment lost 0 bases and the V segment lost 2 bases, leaving 4 bases of the junction unmatched. The germline gives CDR1 SGDLS, CDR2 YYNGEE. CDR3 DNA: TGTGCCAGCAGCGTGGGACAGATCATGAACACTGAAGCTTTCTTT. It encodes CASSVGQIMNTEAFF.

This sequence joins TRBV2 and TRBJ1-3; 9 bases align to TRBD1. V was pared by 3 bases and J by 6 bases, with 3 bases of the junction left unmatched. Germline V gene sequence: CDR1 SNHLY, CDR2 FYNNEI. The CDR3 length is 14 residues. The CDR3 coding sequence is TGTGCCAGCAGTGATTGGACAGGGGAAAACACCATATATTTT. It encodes CASSDWTGENTIYF.

The chain couples TRBV5-1 to TRBJ1-1; perhaps TRBD1 as D (6 bases). Trimming shortened V by 0 bases and J by 6 bases, and 15 bases separated the two germline ends. The CDR3 contains 15 residues. The germline V gene has CDR1 SGHRS and CDR2 YFSETQ. CDR3 loop: CASSLANTRGPEAFF. Written as DNA, the CDR3 is TGCGCCAGCAGCTTGGCCAACACCCGGGGGCCTGAAGCTTTCTTT.

This chain links TRBV21-1 with TRBJ2-7; the tabulated D call, TRBD1, remains unverified against the DNA. TRBV21-1 is recorded as a pseudogene. This CDR3 has 14 residues. The CDR3: CASSSGQGAGEQYV. DNA of the CDR3: TGTGCCAGCAGCAGCGGACAGGGGGCAGGTGAGCAGTACGTC.

The chain is built from TRBV5-1 and TRBJ2-7; 13 nucleotides align to TRBD2. V trimming: 6 bases; J trimming: 4 bases; junction bases outside the gene matches: 7. Germline V lookup: CDR1 SGHRS, CDR2 YFSETQ. CDR3 size: 15 residues. CDR3 bases: TGCGCCAGCAAGGAGGGGACTAGCGGGGAATACGAGCAGTACGTC. Translation: CASKEGTSGEYEQYV.

The chain carries TRBV5-1 and TRBJ2-3; tentative D call: TRBD2 (5 bases). V lost 0 bases and J lost 0, with 11 bases in between. Looked up from germline, CDR1 is SGHRS and CDR2 is YFSETQ. This CDR3 spans 16 amino acids. The CDR3 spells CASSLVLVTSTDTQYF. In DNA, the CDR3 is TGCGCCAGCAGCTTGGTACTAGTTACTAGCACAGATACGCAGTATTTT.

This rearrangement joins TRBV9 to TRBJ2-7; perhaps TRBD1 as D (6 bases). From germline, CDR1 is SGDLS and CDR2 YYNGEE. The CDR3 is 14 residues long. V lost 3 bases and J 0 bases, leaving 10 bases between the germline ends. CDR3 protein: CASSAQGISYEQYF. The CDR3 nucleotides are TGTGCCAGCAGCGCACAGGGCATCTCCTACGAGCAGTACTTC.

The chain links TRBV9 to TRBJ1-1; TRBD1 matches at 9 bases. CDR3 length equals 15 residues. The V gene end was trimmed by 4 bases and the J gene end by 5 bases; junction bases not matched to a gene: 9. Germline V gene data show CDR1 as SGDLS and CDR2 as YYNGEE. CDR3 in amino acids: CASSPGGTGKTEAFF. CDR3 DNA: TGTGCCAGCAGCCCGGGGGGGACAGGGAAGACTGAAGCTTTCTTT. The full variable domain, in which reference TRBV9 and TRBJ1-1 provide the parts outside the CDR3, is DSGVTQTPKHLITATGQRVTLRCSPRSGDLSVYWYQQSLDQGLQFLIQYYNGEERAKGNILERFSAQQFPDLHSELNLSSLELGDSALYFCASSPGGTGKTEAFFGQGTRLTVV.

This chain links TRBV9 with TRBJ1-2; TRBD1 agrees at 8 bases. The germline V gene encodes CDR1 SGDLS and CDR2 YYNGEE. The CDR3 consists of 14 residues. With V trimmed by 4 bases and J by 5 bases, 7 bases remained unmatched. The CDR3: CASSTDRAEYGYTF. The DNA of the CDR3 is TGTGCCAGCAGCACGGACAGGGCGGAGTATGGCTACACCTTC.

V is TRBV7-9 and J is TRBJ1-1, with 11 bases fitting TRBD1. Germline lookup yields CDR1 SEHNR and CDR2 FQNEAQ (reference sequence). This CDR3 has 15 amino acids. The V segment lost 5 bases and the J segment 4 bases; nucleotides outside the gene matches: 6. This CDR3 is CASSVGQGEITEAFF. In nucleotides, the CDR3 is TGTGCCAGCAGCGTGGGACAGGGGGAAATCACTGAAGCTTTCTTT.

The rearrangement links TRBV7-2 to TRBJ2-2; 7 bases are shared with TRBD1. The V gene end was trimmed by 1 base and the J gene end by 3 bases; junction bases not matched to a gene: 2. CDR3 size: 15 residues. CDR1 is SGHTA, CDR2 FQGNSA, per germline. The CDR3: CASSLGTGHTGELFF. The CDR3 nucleotides are TGTGCCAGCAGCTTAGGGACAGGTCACACCGGGGAGCTGTTTTTT.

The chain employs TRBV27 and TRBJ1-5; unclear D gene. The CDR3 is 14 residues long. Germline CDR1 is MNHEY and CDR2 is SMNVEV (reference sequence). Trimming took 6 bases from V and 5 from J, leaving 14 bases between them. The CDR3 region is CASSLKGFYQPQHF. The DNA of the CDR3 is TGTGCCAGCAGCCTTAAAGGGTTTTATCAGCCCCAGCATTTT.

V and J are TRBV4-1 and TRBJ2-1; 8 bases fit TRBD2. V was clipped by 4 bases and J by 7 bases; unmatched bases: 6. Germline V gene sequence: CDR1 MGHRA, CDR2 YSYEKL. The CDR3 spans 14 residues. Written as DNA, the CDR3 is TGCGCCAGCAGCCTACGGGGGGGGTTAAATGAGCAGTTCTTC. Amino acids: CASSLRGGLNEQFF.

The chain has TRBV5-1 and TRBJ2-5; D not resolved. The CDR3 is 15 amino acids. CDR1 SGHRS and CDR2 YFSETQ come from the germline V gene. Trimming cost V 4 bases and J 1 base, with 14 bases left between them. The DNA for the CDR3 is TGCGCCAGCAGCAGCCATCCGACCCCCCAAGAGACCCAGTACTTC. Its protein product is CASSSHPTPQETQYF.

The genes are TRBV29-1 and TRBJ2-7; D unresolved. CDR3 length equals 11 residues. V lost 4 bases, J lost 4 bases, and 8 bases lay in between. From germline, CDR1 is SQVTM and CDR2 ANQGSEA. The CDR3 loop reads CSVGQLYEQYF. CDR3 nucleotide sequence: TGCAGCGTTGGCCAGTTATACGAGCAGTACTTC.

V usage is TRBV5-6 and J usage is TRBJ1-1, with D uncertain. The CDR3 is made up of 13 amino acids. Germline CDR1 SGHDT, CDR2 YYEEEE. V shed 0 bases and J shed 5 bases, with 8 bases lying between them. CDR3 nucleotides: TGTGCCAGCAGCTTGGGGCTGGGGACTGAAGCTTTCTTT. As protein: CASSLGLGTEAFF.

The gene calls are TRBV2 and TRBJ1-2, with D perhaps matching TRBD1 (6 bases). Trimming shortened V by 7 bases and J by 8 bases, and 32 bases separated the two germline ends. This CDR3 is 18 amino acids long. Germline V gene data show CDR1 as SNHLY and CDR2 as FYNNEI. The CDR3 region is CASIPGRQKTVGASGYTF. The CDR3 coding sequence is TGTGCCAGCATTCCGGGGCGGCAAAAGACCGTGGGGGCGTCGGGCTACACCTTC.

This sequence joins TRBV5-4 and TRBJ2-7; the D gene is possibly TRBD2 (5 bases). V lost 2 bases and J 4 bases, leaving 13 bases between the germline ends. The CDR3 is 14 residues long. CDR1 SGHNT and CDR2 YYREEE come from the germline V gene (reference sequence). The CDR3 nucleotides read TGTGCCAGCAGCTTCGGCCTAGCTTCTTACGAGCAGTACTTC. This translates into CASSFGLASYEQYF.

This clone was counted once. This sequence joins TRBV7-8 and TRBJ2-5; D possibly corresponds to TRBD2 (5 bases). Per the germline V gene, CDR1 is SGHVS and CDR2 is FQNEAQ. The CDR3 is 16 residues long. Trimming left V 1 base short and J 2 bases short, with 14 bases between. CDR3 sequence reads: CASSLVFVGKQETQYF. The CDR3, as DNA: TGTGCCAGCAGCTTAGTCTTTGTCGGGAAACAAGAGACCCAGTACTTC.

The gene calls are TRBV7-9 and TRBJ2-7; TRBD1 aligns across 9 bases. The germline V gene encodes CDR1 SEHNR and CDR2 FQNEAQ (reference sequence). The CDR3 is 13 amino acids. J was trimmed by 5 bases and V by 5 bases; bases with no gene match: 4. CDR3 in DNA: TGTGCCAGCAGCCCGGACAGGGGCCACGAGCAGTACTTC. Translating gives CASSPDRGHEQYF.